This is a list of T cell receptor beta chains from one sample in a study of T cells in Graves' hyperthyroidism and ophthalmopathy. TCRdb redid the calling of the multiplex PCR reads with MiXCR, one entry per CDR3 protein. Here the sample spans approximately 370,000 distinct CDR3 sequences, 17% being singletons. The sample taken for sequencing was blood. Receptors originate from a woman under 40 with Graves' hyperthyroidism that later progressed to Graves' ophthalmopathy. Each CDR3 is given with its conserved first and last residue. D genes are given only for firm matches. Clone sizes are given selectively: once, few, many, or a class where the clone is expanded.

v_gene	d_gene	j_gene	abundance	CDR3nt	CDR3aa
TRBV5-6	-	TRBJ1-3	-	TGTGCCAGCAGCTTCGGCGGGTTGGCGGTGACTAGTGGAAACACCATATATTTT	CASSFGGLAVTSGNTIYF
TRBV27	-	TRBJ1-1	-	TGTGCCAGCAGTTTAATGGGATACATGAACACTGAAGCTTTCTTT	CASSLMGYMNTEAFF
TRBV4-1	-	TRBJ1-2	many	TGCGCCAGCAGCCCCCCCCAAATGTGGTCCTATGGCTACACCTTC	CASSPPQMWSYGYTF
TRBV13	-	TRBJ1-2	once	TGTGCCAGCAGCTTAGGGATAGGGGACTATGGCTACACCTTC	CASSLGIGDYGYTF
TRBV20-1	-	TRBJ1-1	-	TGCAGTGCTAGAGCCAGGGTGAACACTGAAGCTTTCTTT	CSARARVNTEAFF
TRBV14	TRBD1	TRBJ2-1	few	TGTGCCAGCAGCCAATCCGGGACAGTATCCTACAATGAGCAGTTCTTC	CASSQSGTVSYNEQFF
TRBV28	TRBD2	TRBJ2-4	few	TGTGCCAGCAGTTTAGAGAGCGGGGGGCCCCCGTTTGTTCAGTACTTC	CASSLESGGPPFVQYF
TRBV7-3	-	TRBJ2-3	few	TGTGCCAGCAGCCCAGGACAGTATTGGACAGATACGCAGTATTTT	CASSPGQYWTDTQYF
TRBV28	TRBD1	TRBJ1-2	many	TGTGCCAGCAGTCCCCGTTTCTACCAGGGGGAGATCTACACCTTC	CASSPRFYQGEIYTF
TRBV20-1	TRBD1	TRBJ1-4	few	TGCAGTGCCATACAGGGGCCTAATGAAAAACTGTTTTTT	CSAIQGPNEKLFF
TRBV19	TRBD2	TRBJ2-1	many	TGTGCCAGTAGGACTAGCGGCAACTCCTACAATGAGCAGTTCTTC	CASRTSGNSYNEQFF
TRBV14	TRBD1	TRBJ1-5	-	TGTGCCAGCAGCCAAGATCTTGTGACAGGGTGCAATCAGCCCCAGCATTTT	CASSQDLVTGCNQPQHF
TRBV4-1	TRBD2	TRBJ2-1	-	TGCGCCAGCAGCCCGTCGGGGACTAGCGGGGCCTCCTACAATGAGCAGTTCTTC	CASSPSGTSGASYNEQFF
TRBV20-1	-	TRBJ2-7	few	TGCAGTGCTAGATGGCAGGGAGACGAGCAGTACTTC	CSARWQGDEQYF
TRBV5-1	-	TRBJ2-7	many	TGCGCCAGCAGCACCCATGGATGGAGGGGCTACGAGCAGTACTTC	CASSTHGWRGYEQYF
TRBV7-8	-	TRBJ1-5	many	TGTGCCAGCAGCTTAGCGGCAGGACCCCAATCAGCCCAGCATTTT	CASSLAAGPQSAQHF
TRBV2	TRBD1	TRBJ1-1	many	TGTGCCAGCAGTGGATGGGACAGGGGGCACCCTGAAGCTTTCTTT	CASSGWDRGHPEAFF
TRBV30	TRBD1	TRBJ2-2	-	TGTGCCTGGCGGGGACAGGGTGTCACCGGGGAGCTGTTTTTT	CAWRGQGVTGELFF
TRBV2	TRBD1	TRBJ1-2	-	TGTGCCAGCAGTGCCGGGACAGGGACCATATCGGGCTACACCTTC	CASSAGTGTISGYTF
TRBV9	TRBD1	TRBJ2-5	few	TGTGCCAGCAGCGTAGCGATCAGGGGGCTTGAAGAGACCCAGTACTTC	CASSVAIRGLEETQYF
TRBV7-9	-	TRBJ1-2	-	TGTGCCAGCAGCTCAGGGACTGCGTACGGCCACACCTTC	CASSSGTAYGHTF
TRBV11-2	TRBD1	TRBJ2-1	many	TGTGCCATCCGCCGGACAGGGGTCTACAATGAGCAGTTCTTC	CAIRRTGVYNEQFF
TRBV18	TRBD1	TRBJ2-7	-	TGTGCCAGCTCACCACCCGGGACAGGGTCCGAGCAGTACTTC	CASSPPGTGSEQYF
TRBV6-1	-	TRBJ1-3	few	TGTGCCAGCAGTGAGGAGGGTTCTGGAAACACCATATATTTT	CASSEEGSGNTIYF
TRBV5-6	-	TRBJ2-4	many	TGTGCCAGCAGCGCCCCCACGATGACCCAAAACATTCAGTACTTC	CASSAPTMTQNIQYF